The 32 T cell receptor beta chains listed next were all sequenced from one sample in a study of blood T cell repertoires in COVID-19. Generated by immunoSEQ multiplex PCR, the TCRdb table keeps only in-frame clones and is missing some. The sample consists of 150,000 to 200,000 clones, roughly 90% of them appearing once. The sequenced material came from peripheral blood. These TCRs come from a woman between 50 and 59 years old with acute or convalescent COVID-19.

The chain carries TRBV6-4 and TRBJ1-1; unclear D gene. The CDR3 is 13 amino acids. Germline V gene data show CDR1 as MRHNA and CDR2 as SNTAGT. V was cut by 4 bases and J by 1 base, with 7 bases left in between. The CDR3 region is CASSARENTEAFF. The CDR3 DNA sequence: TGTGCCAGCAGTGCCCGGGAGAACACTGAAGCTTTCTTT.

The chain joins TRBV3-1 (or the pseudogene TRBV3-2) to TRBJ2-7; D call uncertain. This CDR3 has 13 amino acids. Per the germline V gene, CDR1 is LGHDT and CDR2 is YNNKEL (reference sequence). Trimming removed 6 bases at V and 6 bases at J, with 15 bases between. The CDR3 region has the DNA TGTGCCAGCAGGGCGACGGCTACGGGCGAGCAGTACTTC. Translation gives CASRATATGEQYF.

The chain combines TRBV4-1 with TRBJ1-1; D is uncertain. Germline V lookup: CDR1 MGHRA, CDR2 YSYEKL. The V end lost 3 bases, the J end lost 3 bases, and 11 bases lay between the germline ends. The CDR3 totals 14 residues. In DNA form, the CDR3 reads TGCGCCAGCAGCCAGAGGGCCGGATACACTGAAGCTTTCTTT. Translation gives CASSQRAGYTEAFF.

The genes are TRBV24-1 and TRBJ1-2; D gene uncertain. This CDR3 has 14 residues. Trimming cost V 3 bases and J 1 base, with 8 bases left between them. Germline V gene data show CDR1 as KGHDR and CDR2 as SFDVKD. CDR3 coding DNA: TGTGCCACCAGTGATGCCAGGCTTAACTATGGCTACACCTTC. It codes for CATSDARLNYGYTF.

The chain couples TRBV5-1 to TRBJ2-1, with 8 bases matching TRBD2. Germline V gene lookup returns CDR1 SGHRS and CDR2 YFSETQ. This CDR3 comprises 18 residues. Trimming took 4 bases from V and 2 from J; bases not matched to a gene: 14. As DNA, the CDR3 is TGCGCCAGCAGCCTCCCGGAGTATAGCGGGACCGCCTACAATGAGCAGTTCTTC. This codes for CASSLPEYSGTAYNEQFF. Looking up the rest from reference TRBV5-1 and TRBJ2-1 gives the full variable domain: KAGVTQTPRYLIKTRGQQVTLSCSPISGHRSVSWYQQTPGQGLQFLFEYFSETQRNKGNFPGRFSGRQFSNSRSEMNVSTLELGDSALYLCASSLPEYSGTAYNEQFFGPGTRLTVL.

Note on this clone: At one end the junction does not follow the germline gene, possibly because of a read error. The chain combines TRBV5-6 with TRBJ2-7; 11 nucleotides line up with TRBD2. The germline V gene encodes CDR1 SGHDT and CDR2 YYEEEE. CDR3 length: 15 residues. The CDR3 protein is CASSLEGSGRDVQYF. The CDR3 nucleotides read TGTGCCAGCAGTTTGGAAGGTAGCGGGAGGGATGTGCAGTACTTC. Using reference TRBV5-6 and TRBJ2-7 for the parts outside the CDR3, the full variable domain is DAGVTQSPTHLIKTRGQQVTLRCSPKSGHDTVSWYQQALGQGPQFIFQYYEEEERQRGNFPDRFSGHQFPNYSSELNVNALLLGDSALYLCASSLEGSGRDVQYFGPGTRLTVT.

Here the CDR3 reads CASSPGGVGGNTIYF. DNA of the CDR3: TGTGCCAGCAGCCCGGGAGGGGTGGGTGGAAACACCATATATTTT. The chain couples TRBV7-2 to TRBJ1-3, with D perhaps TRBD1 (5 bases). Looked up from germline, CDR1 is SGHTA and CDR2 is FQGNSA. The CDR3 spans 15 residues. Trimming removed 5 bases at V and 3 bases at J, with 14 bases between.

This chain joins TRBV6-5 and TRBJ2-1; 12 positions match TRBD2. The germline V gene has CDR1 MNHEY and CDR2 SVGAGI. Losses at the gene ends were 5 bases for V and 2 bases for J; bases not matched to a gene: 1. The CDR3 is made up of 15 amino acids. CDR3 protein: CASSRTSGAYNEQFF. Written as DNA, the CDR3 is TGTGCCAGCAGTCGGACTAGCGGGGCCTACAATGAGCAGTTCTTC.

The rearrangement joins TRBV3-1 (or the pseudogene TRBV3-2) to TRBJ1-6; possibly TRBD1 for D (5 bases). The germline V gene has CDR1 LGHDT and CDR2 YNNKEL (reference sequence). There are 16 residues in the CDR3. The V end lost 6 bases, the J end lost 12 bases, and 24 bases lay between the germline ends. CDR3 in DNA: TGTGCCAGCAGTCTCACGCCGGGGGGGGAAAAGGGACCCCTCCACTTT. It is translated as CASSLTPGGEKGPLHF.

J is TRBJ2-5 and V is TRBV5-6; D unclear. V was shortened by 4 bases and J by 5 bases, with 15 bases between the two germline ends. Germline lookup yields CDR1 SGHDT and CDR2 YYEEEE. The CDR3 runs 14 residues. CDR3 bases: TGTGCCAGCAGCGCCACAGTCCTCAGGGAGACCCAGTACTTC. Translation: CASSATVLRETQYF. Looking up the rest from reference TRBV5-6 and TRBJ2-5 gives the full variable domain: DAGVTQSPTHLIKTRGQQVTLRCSPKSGHDTVSWYQQALGQGPQFIFQYYEEEERQRGNFPDRFSGHQFPNYSSELNVNALLLGDSALYLCASSATVLRETQYFGPGTRLLVL.

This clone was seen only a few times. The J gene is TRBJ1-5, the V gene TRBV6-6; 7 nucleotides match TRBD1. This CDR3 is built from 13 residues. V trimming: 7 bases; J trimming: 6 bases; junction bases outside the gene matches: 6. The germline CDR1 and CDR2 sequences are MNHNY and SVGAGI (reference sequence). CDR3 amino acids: CASTSTGTQPQHF. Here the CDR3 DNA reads TGTGCCAGCACCTCGACAGGGACTCAGCCCCAGCATTTT.

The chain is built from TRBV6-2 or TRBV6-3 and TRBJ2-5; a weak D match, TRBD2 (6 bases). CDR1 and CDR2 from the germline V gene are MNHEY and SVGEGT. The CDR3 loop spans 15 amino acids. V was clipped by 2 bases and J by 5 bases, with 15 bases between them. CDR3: CASSYTGSDSETQYF. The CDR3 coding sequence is TGTGCCAGCAGTTACACCGGGAGTGATAGCGAGACCCAGTACTTC.

The CDR3 DNA is TGTGCCAGCAGCCAAACCGCAGGAACCTTTAACTATGGCTACACCTTC. Residues: CASSQTAGTFNYGYTF. The V gene is TRBV3-1 (or the pseudogene TRBV3-2), the J gene TRBJ1-2; D unclear. Trimming took off 2 bases at V and 1 base at J, with 14 bases between the two ends. The length of the CDR3 is 16 residues. Germline-derived CDR1 and CDR2 are LGHDT and YNNKEL (reference sequence).

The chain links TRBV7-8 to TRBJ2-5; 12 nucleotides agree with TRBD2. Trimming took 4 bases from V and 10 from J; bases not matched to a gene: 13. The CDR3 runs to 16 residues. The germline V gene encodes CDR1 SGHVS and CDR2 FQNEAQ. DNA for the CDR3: TGTGCCAGCAGCTCCCGTGAGACTAGCGGGAGATTGGGCCAGTACTTC. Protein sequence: CASSSRETSGRLGQYF.

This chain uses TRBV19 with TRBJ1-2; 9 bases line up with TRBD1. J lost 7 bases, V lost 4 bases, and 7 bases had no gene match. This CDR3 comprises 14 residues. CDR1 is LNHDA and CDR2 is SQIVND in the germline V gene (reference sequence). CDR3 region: CASSKPSDRGGYTF. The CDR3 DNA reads TGTGCCAGTAGTAAGCCGTCGGACAGGGGTGGCTACACCTTC.

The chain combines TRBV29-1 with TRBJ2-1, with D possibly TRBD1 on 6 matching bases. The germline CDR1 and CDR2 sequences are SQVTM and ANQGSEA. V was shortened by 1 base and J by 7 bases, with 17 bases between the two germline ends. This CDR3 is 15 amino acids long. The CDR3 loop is CSVEARGGMNNEQFF. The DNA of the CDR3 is TGCAGCGTTGAAGCTCGAGGGGGAATGAATAATGAGCAGTTCTTC.

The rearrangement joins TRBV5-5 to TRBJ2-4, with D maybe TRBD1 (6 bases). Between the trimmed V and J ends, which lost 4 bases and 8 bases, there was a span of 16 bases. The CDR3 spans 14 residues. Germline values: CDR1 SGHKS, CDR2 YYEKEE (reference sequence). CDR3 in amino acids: CASSLLTGLDIQYF. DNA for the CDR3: TGTGCCAGCAGCCTATTAACAGGGTTGGACATTCAGTACTTC.

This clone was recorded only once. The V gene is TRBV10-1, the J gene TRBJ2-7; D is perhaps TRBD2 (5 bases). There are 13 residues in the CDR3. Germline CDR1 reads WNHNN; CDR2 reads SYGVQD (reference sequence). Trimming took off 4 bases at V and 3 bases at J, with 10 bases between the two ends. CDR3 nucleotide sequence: TGCGCCAGCAGTGCGCAACTAGGCTACGAGCAGTACTTC. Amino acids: CASSAQLGYEQYF.

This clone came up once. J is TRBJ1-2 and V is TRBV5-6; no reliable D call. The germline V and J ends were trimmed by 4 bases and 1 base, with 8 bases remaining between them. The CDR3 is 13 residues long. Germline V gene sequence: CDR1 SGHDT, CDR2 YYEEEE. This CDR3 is CASSTRGNYGYTF. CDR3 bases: TGTGCCAGCAGCACAAGAGGTAACTATGGCTACACCTTC.

The DNA of the CDR3 is TGTGCCAGCAGCAAAGTGTCACTGTCTCTAGCCAAAAACATTCAGTACTTC. This codes for CASSKVSLSLAKNIQYF. The gene calls are TRBV21-1 and TRBJ2-4; the tabulated D call, TRBD2, remains unverified against the DNA. TRBV21-1 is a recognized pseudogene. This CDR3 has 17 amino acids.

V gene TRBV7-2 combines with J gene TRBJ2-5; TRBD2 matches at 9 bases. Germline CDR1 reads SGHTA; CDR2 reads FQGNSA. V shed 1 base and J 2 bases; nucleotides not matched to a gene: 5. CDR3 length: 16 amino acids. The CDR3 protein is CASSLVAGGGQETQYF. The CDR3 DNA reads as TGTGCCAGCAGCTTAGTGGCGGGAGGGGGTCAAGAGACCCAGTACTTC.

DNA for the CDR3: TGTGCCACCAGCACCAAGACAGGGGTTGGTGGCTACACCTTC. As protein: CATSTKTGVGGYTF. The rearrangement joins TRBV15 to TRBJ1-2; 8 positions agree with TRBD1. Germline values: CDR1 LNHNV, CDR2 YYDKDF (reference sequence). The CDR3 sequence is 14 residues long. The ends lost 4 bases at V and 7 bases at J; junction bases unmatched: 8.

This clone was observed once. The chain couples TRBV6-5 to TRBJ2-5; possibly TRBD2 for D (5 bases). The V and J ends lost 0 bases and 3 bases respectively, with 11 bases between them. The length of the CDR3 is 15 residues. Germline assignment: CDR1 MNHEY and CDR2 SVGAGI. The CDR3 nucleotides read TGTGCCAGCAGTTACTCTGCTAGCCCGAAAGAGACCCAGTACTTC. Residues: CASSYSASPKETQYF.

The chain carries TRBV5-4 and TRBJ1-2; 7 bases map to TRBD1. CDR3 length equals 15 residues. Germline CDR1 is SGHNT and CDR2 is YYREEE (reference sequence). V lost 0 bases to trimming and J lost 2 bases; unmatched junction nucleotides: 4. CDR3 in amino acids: CASSLELGGNYGYTF. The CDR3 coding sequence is TGTGCCAGCAGCTTGGAGTTAGGGGGCAACTATGGCTACACCTTC.

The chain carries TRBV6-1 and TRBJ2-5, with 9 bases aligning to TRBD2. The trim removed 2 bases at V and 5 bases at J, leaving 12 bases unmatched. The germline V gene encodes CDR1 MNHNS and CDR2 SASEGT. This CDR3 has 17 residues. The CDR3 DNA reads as TGTGCCAGCAGTGAACCCTGGACTATAGCGGGAGTGGAGACCCAGTACTTC. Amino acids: CASSEPWTIAGVETQYF.

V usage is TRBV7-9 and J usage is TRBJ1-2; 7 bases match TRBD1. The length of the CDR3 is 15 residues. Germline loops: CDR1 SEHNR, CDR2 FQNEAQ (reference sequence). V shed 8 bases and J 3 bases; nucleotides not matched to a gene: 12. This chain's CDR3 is CASFRQGGFHYGYTF. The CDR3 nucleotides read TGTGCCAGCTTCAGGCAGGGGGGATTCCACTATGGCTACACCTTC. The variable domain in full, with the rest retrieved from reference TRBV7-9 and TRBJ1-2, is DTGVSQNPRHKITKRGQNVTFRCDPISEHNRLYWYRQTLGQGPEFLTYFQNEAQLEKSRLLSDRFSAERPKGSFSTLEIQRTEQGDSAMYLCASFRQGGFHYGYTFGSGTRLTVV.

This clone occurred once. The CDR3 nucleotides read TGTGCCAGCACCGAGGACAAAGTGCTTGATGGCTACACCTTC. Translated: CASTEDKVLDGYTF. The chain uses TRBV28 and TRBJ1-2; possible D gene TRBD1, 5 bases. V was pared by 7 bases and J by 6 bases, with 18 bases between. The germline V gene encodes CDR1 MDHEN and CDR2 SYDVKM. The length of the CDR3 is 14 residues.

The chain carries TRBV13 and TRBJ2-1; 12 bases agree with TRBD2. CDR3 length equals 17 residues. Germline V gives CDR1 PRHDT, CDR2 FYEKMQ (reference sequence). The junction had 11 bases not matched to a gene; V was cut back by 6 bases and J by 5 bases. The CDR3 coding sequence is TGTGCCAGCAGACTTGAATGGGGGACTAGCGGGCACAATGAGCAGTTCTTC. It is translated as CASRLEWGTSGHNEQFF. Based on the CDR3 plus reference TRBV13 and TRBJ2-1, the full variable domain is AAGVIQSPRHLIKEKRETATLKCYPIPRHDTVYWYQQGPGQDPQFLISFYEKMQSDKGSIPDRFSAQQFSDYHSELNMSSLELGDSALYFCASRLEWGTSGHNEQFFGPGTRLTVL.

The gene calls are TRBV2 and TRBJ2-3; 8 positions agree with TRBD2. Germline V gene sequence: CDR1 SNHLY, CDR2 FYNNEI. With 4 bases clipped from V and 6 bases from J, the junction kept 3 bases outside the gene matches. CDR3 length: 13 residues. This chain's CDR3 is CASSARLADTQYF. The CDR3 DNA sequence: TGTGCCAGCAGTGCCAGACTAGCGGATACGCAGTATTTT. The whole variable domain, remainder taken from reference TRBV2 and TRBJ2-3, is EPEVTQTPSHQVTQMGQEVILRCVPISNHLYFYWYRQILGQKVEFLVSFYNNEISEKSEIFDDQFSVERPDGSNFTLKIRSTKLEDSAMYFCASSARLADTQYFGPGTRLTVL.

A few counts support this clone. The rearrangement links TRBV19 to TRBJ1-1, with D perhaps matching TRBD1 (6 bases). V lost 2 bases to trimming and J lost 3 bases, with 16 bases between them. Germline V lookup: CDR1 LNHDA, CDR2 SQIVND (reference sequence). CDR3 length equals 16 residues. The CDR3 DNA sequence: TGTGCCAGTAGTATATCGGGGGGGCTCGTGGACACTGAAGCTTTCTTT. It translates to CASSISGGLVDTEAFF.

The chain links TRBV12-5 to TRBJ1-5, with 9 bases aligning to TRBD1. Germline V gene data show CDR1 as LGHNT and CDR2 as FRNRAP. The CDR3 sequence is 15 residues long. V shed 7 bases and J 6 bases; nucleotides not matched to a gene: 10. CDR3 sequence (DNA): TGTGCTAGTGCATCGAACAGGGGGCTTGGTCAGCCCCAGCATTTT. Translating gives CASASNRGLGQPQHF.

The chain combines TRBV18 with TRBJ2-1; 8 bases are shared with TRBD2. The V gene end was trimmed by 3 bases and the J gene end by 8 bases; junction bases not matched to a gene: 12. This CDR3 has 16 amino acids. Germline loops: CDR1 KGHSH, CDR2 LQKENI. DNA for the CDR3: TGTGCCAGCTCACCGCCTAACGGGAGGGAGGTAGATGAGCAGTTCTTC. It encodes CASSPPNGREVDEQFF.